What follows are 3 T cell receptor beta chains derived from one specimen sequenced in a study of CD8 T cells in ankylosing spondylitis. Each CDR3 protein gets one entry after TCRdb re-called the 5' RACE reads with MiXCR. The table records 310,000 or so distinct CDR3 sequences, around 18% of them present only once. The sample consisted of blood, either unsorted or a sorted T cell fraction (not recorded which). The receptor source for this set is a male donor with ankylosing spondylitis or in good health (not recorded which).

This clonotype was recorded a few times. The chain couples TRBV4-1 to TRBJ2-3, with D unclear. This CDR3 is built from 16 residues. V was pared by 0 bases and J by 0 bases, with 10 bases between. CDR1 and CDR2 from the germline V gene are MGHRA and YSYEKL. The CDR3 sequence is CASSQDLGDSTDTQYF. The CDR3, as DNA: TGCGCCAGCAGCCAAGACCTGGGCGACAGCACAGATACGCAGTATTTT.

This clonotype was found a few times. This sequence joins TRBV19 and TRBJ1-2, with unresolved D. The germline V gene encodes CDR1 LNHDA and CDR2 SQIVND (reference sequence). This CDR3 contains 14 residues. V shed 3 bases and J shed 0 bases, with 8 bases lying between them. The CDR3 protein is CASSIGLTNYGYTF. The DNA for the CDR3 is TGTGCCAGTAGTATTGGGCTGACTAACTATGGCTACACCTTC.

This chain uses TRBV7-2 with TRBJ1-6; 7 nucleotides line up with TRBD1. The CDR3 covers 16 residues. Germline assignment: CDR1 SGHTA and CDR2 FQGNSA. J was trimmed by 6 bases and V by 2 bases; bases with no gene match: 7. The CDR3 nucleotides are TGTGCCAGCAGCTTAACTGGGGACAGCATTAATTCACCCCTCCACTTT. Amino acids: CASSLTGDSINSPLHF.